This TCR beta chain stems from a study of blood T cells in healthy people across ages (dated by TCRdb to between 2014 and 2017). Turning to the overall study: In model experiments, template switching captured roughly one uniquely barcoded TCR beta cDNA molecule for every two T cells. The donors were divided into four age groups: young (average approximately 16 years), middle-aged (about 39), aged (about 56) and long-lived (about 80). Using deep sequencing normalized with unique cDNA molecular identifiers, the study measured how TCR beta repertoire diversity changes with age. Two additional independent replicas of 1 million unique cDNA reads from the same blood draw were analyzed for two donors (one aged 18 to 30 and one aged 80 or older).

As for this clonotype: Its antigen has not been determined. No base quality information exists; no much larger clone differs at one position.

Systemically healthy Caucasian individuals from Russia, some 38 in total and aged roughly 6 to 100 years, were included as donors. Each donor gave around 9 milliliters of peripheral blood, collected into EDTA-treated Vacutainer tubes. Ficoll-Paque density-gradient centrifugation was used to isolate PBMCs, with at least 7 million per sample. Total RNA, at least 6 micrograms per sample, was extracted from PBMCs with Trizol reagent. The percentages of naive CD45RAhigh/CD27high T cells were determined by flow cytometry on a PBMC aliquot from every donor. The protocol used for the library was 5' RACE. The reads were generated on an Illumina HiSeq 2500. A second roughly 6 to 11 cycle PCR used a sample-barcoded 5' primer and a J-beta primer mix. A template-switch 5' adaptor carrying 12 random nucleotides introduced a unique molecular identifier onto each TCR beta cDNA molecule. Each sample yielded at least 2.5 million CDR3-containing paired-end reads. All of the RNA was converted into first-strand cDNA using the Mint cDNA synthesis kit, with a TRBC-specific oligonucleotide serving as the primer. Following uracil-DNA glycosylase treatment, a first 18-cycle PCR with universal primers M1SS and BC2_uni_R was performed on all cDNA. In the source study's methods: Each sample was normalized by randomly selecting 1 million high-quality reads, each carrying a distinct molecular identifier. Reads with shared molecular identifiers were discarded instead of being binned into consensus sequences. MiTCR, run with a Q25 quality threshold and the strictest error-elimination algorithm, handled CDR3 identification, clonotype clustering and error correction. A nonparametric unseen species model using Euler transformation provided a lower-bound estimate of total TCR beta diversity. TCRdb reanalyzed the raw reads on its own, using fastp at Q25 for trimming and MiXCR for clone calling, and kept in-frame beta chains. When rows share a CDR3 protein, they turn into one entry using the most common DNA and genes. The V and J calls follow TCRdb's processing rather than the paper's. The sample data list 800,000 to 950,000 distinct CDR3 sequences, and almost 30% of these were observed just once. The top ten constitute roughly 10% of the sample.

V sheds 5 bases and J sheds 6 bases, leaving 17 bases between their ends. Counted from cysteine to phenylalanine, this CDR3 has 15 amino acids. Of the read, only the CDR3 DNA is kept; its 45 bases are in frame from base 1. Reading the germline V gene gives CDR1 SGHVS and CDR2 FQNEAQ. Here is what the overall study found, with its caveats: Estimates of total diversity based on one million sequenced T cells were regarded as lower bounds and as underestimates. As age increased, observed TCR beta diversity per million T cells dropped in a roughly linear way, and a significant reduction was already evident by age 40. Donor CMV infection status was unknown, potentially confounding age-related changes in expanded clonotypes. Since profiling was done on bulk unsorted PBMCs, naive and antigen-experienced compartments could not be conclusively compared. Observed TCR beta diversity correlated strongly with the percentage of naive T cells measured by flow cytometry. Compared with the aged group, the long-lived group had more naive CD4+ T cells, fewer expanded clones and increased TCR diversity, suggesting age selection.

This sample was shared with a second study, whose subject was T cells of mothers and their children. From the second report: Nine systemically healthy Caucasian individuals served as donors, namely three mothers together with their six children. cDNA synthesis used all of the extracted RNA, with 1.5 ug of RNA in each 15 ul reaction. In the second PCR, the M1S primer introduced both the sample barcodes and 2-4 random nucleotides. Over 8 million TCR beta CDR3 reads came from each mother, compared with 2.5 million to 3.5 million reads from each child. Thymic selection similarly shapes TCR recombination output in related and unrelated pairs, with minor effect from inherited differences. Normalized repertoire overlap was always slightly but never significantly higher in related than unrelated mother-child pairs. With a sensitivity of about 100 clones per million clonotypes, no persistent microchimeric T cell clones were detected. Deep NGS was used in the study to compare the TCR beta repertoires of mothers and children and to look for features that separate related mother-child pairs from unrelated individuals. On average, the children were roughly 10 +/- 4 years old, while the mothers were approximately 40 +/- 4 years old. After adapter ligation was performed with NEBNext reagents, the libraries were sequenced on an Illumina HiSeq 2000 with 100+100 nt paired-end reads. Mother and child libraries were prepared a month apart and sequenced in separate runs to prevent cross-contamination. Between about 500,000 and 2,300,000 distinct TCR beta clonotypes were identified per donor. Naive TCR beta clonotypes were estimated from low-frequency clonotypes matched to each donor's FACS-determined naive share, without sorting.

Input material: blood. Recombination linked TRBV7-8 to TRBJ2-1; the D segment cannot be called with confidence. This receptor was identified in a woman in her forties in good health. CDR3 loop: CASSLGPGWGNEQFF. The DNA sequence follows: TGTGCCAGCAGCCTAGGCCCCGGTTGGGGCAATGAGCAGTTCTTC.